This entry lists 11 T cell receptor beta chains sequenced from one sample in a study of T cell responses to AZD1222 COVID-19 vaccine. The assay was immunoSEQ multiplex PCR, and TCRdb's table has in-frame clones only and misses some. The top ten clones hold around 4% of a sample with 110,000 or so clones, 85% to 90% of them seen once. The starting material was peripheral blood, obtained 28 days after the second AZD1222 dose. The source is an adult who received the AZD1222 COVID-19 vaccine.

This chain joins TRBV24-1 and TRBJ2-7; 11 positions agree with TRBD1. V trimming: 5 bases; J trimming: 6 bases; junction bases outside the gene matches: 8. This CDR3 has 15 residues. The germline CDR1 and CDR2 sequences are KGHDR and SFDVKD. CDR3 loop: CATSARTGGSAEQYF. CDR3 coding DNA: TGTGCCACCAGTGCACGGACAGGGGGCTCCGCCGAGCAGTACTTC.

The chain couples TRBV27 to TRBJ1-2; D may be TRBD1 (5 bases). CDR3 size: 14 residues. Germline assignment: CDR1 MNHEY and CDR2 SMNVEV (reference sequence). With 2 bases removed from V and 8 bases from J, the gap between germline ends came to 15 bases. The DNA of the CDR3 is TGTGCCAGCAGTTTAACAGGTCCGGCTAGCGGCTACACCTTC. It encodes CASSLTGPASGYTF.

This clone was recorded a few times. The CDR3 nucleotides are TGCGCCAGCAGCGCATCCGGGACAGGGGGTACTGGCTACACCTTC. It encodes CASSASGTGGTGYTF. The chain uses TRBV5-1 and TRBJ1-2; 11 bases match TRBD1. Germline V gene data show CDR1 as SGHRS and CDR2 as YFSETQ. J was trimmed by 7 bases and V by 4 bases; bases with no gene match: 9. CDR3 length equals 15 residues.

This chain uses TRBV7-9 with TRBJ2-7, with D perhaps TRBD2 (6 bases). The germline V gene has CDR1 SEHNR and CDR2 FQNEAQ (reference sequence). There are 15 residues in the CDR3. The V end lost 2 bases, the J end lost 0 bases, and 11 bases lay between the germline ends. The CDR3 DNA is TGTGCCAGCAGCTTAACGGGCGGGACCTCCTACGAGCAGTACTTC. Its translation is CASSLTGGTSYEQYF. The full variable domain, rest sourced from reference TRBV7-9 and TRBJ2-7, is DTGVSQNPRHKITKRGQNVTFRCDPISEHNRLYWYRQTLGQGPEFLTYFQNEAQLEKSRLLSDRFSAERPKGSFSTLEIQRTEQGDSAMYLCASSLTGGTSYEQYFGPGTRLTVT.

The V call is TRBV5-4, the J call TRBJ2-7, with a weak D call TRBD1 (6 bases). V was clipped by 0 bases and J by 0 bases, with 7 bases between them. This CDR3 is built from 14 residues. The germline V gene has CDR1 SGHNT and CDR2 YYREEE (reference sequence). The CDR3 bases are TGTGCCAGCAGCTTGGGGGGGCCCTCCTACGAGCAGTACTTC. Protein sequence: CASSLGGPSYEQYF.

The chain has TRBV9 and TRBJ2-3; 16 bases are a match to TRBD2. Germline V gene sequence: CDR1 SGDLS, CDR2 YYNGEE. V shed 0 bases and J 2 bases; nucleotides not matched to a gene: 21. CDR3 length: 24 residues. CDR3 coding DNA: TGTGCCAGCAGCGTAGTCCCTCCGAAGATCATTACGGGACTAGCGGGAGGGCCCACAGATACGCAGTATTTT. Amino acid sequence: CASSVVPPKIITGLAGGPTDTQYF.

This chain links TRBV12-3 or TRBV12-4 with TRBJ1-2; unclear D gene. V lost 9 bases and J lost 2, with 7 bases in between. CDR3 length: 11 residues. The CDR3 bases are TGTGCCAGTCAGGAGAACTATGGCTACACCTTC. As protein: CASQENYGYTF.

The CDR3 loop is CASLPGQGAGPSEAFF. The CDR3 nucleotides are TGTGCCAGCCTCCCGGGACAGGGGGCCGGGCCCTCTGAAGCTTTCTTT. This chain links TRBV11-2 with TRBJ1-1; the match to TRBD1 covers 12 bases. The germline V gene encodes CDR1 SGHAT and CDR2 FQNNGV. The length of the CDR3 is 16 residues. V lost 8 bases to trimming and J lost 6 bases; unmatched junction nucleotides: 13.

The J gene is TRBJ1-3, the V gene TRBV28; D gene ambiguous. CDR1 is MDHEN and CDR2 is SYDVKM in the germline V gene. This CDR3 has 14 amino acids. Trimming took off 3 bases at V and 0 bases at J, with 6 bases between the two ends. The CDR3 here is CASSFRGSGNTIYF. CDR3 sequence (DNA): TGTGCCAGCAGTTTTCGGGGCTCTGGAAACACCATATATTTT.

This chain joins TRBV4-3 and TRBJ1-2; D remains unclear. V lost 0 bases and J lost 4, with 12 bases in between. The CDR3 covers 15 residues. Germline CDR1 is LGHNA and CDR2 is YSLEER. The CDR3: CASSQDRSPAYGYTF. The CDR3 DNA reads TGCGCCAGCAGCCAAGATAGGAGTCCCGCCTATGGCTACACCTTC.

The genes are TRBV24-1 and TRBJ2-2, with 7 bases matching TRBD1. The CDR3 contains 17 residues. J gave up 3 bases and V 4 bases, and 10 bases lay outside the gene matches. CDR1 KGHDR and CDR2 SFDVKD come from the germline V gene. This chain's CDR3 is CATSEKRGTAYTGELFF. The CDR3 DNA follows: TGTGCCACCAGTGAAAAACGAGGGACAGCTTACACCGGGGAGCTGTTTTTT.